Below, 30 T cell receptor beta chains from the same sample are listed, as sequenced in a study of cytomegalovirus exposure and HLA in healthy donors. The PCR made use of 60 Vbeta and 13 Jbeta primers. Method: immunoSEQ multiplex PCR; TCRdb's copy keeps in-frame clones and lacks some. The sample shows 150,000 to 200,000 clones, over 75% of them seen only once. The sample was PBMCs. All receptors derive from a woman in her forties or fifties in good health and CMV-seronegative.

This clone has just a few counts. V usage is TRBV27 and J usage is TRBJ2-1; 12 bases fit TRBD2. The V gene end was trimmed by 5 bases and the J gene end by 6 bases; junction bases not matched to a gene: 11. The CDR3 consists of 17 residues. CDR1 is MNHEY and CDR2 is SMNVEV in the germline V gene (reference sequence). The CDR3 sequence is CASSASEGLAGTNEQFF. Written as DNA, the CDR3 is TGTGCCAGCAGTGCCTCGGAAGGACTAGCGGGGACCAATGAGCAGTTCTTC.

The chain uses TRBV2 and TRBJ1-3, with D unresolved. The V gene's germline CDR1 is SNHLY and CDR2 FYNNEI. V was shortened by 4 bases and J by 0 bases, with 13 bases between the two germline ends. CDR3 length equals 16 residues. The CDR3 DNA is TGTGCCAGCAGTGTTGCCCCGGGGAGCTCTGGAAACACCATATATTTT. Encoded protein: CASSVAPGSSGNTIYF.

This rearrangement joins TRBV6-1 to TRBJ1-1; no reliable D call. V was trimmed by 8 bases and J by 10 bases, leaving 8 bases between them. From germline, CDR1 is MNHNS and CDR2 SASEGT. CDR3 length: 9 residues. The CDR3 DNA follows: TGTGCCAGCCATAAGCTAGCTTTCTTT. Translating gives CASHKLAFF.

This sequence joins TRBV28 and TRBJ2-1; TRBD1 aligns across 10 bases. Germline CDR1 and CDR2: MDHEN and SYDVKM. CDR3 length equals 15 residues. V lost 6 bases to trimming and J lost 10 bases; unmatched junction nucleotides: 12. CDR3 region: CASRAAGTGDGEQFF. The CDR3 DNA follows: TGTGCCAGCAGAGCGGCCGGGACAGGGGACGGGGAGCAGTTCTTC.

The CDR3 loop is CASSPGQGLSYEQYF. The CDR3 nucleotides are TGCGCCAGCAGCCCCGGACAGGGGTTGAGTTACGAGCAGTACTTC. This sequence joins TRBV10-2 and TRBJ2-7; 9 bases are shared with TRBD1. Germline loops: CDR1 WSHSY, CDR2 SAAADI. The CDR3 has 15 amino acids. V gave up 6 bases and J gave up 4 bases; unmatched junction bases: 10.

The rearrangement links TRBV10-3 to TRBJ2-7, with D perhaps being TRBD1 or TRBD2 (7 bases each). Per germline, CDR1 ENHRY and CDR2 SYGVKD. The CDR3 totals 13 residues. Trimming removed 10 bases from V and 2 bases from J, with 15 bases in between. The CDR3 loop is CATSGTETYEQYF. The CDR3 DNA is TGTGCCACCAGCGGGACAGAAACCTACGAGCAGTACTTC.

The CDR3 is CASSFGGTGNEQFF. In DNA, the CDR3 is TGTGCCAGCAGTTTCGGCGGGACGGGCAATGAGCAGTTCTTC. The chain joins TRBV28 to TRBJ2-1, with D possibly being TRBD2 (6 bases). In germline, CDR1 is MDHEN, CDR2 SYDVKM. With 3 bases removed from V and 6 bases from J, the gap between germline ends came to 12 bases. The CDR3 runs 14 residues.

The gene calls are TRBV19 and TRBJ1-2; D is uncertain. The germline CDR1 and CDR2 sequences are LNHDA and SQIVND (reference sequence). Trimming removed 3 bases at V and 4 bases at J, with 9 bases between. The CDR3 has 13 amino acids. The CDR3 region is CASSIPGIYGYTF. The CDR3 coding sequence is TGTGCCAGTAGTATCCCGGGGATCTATGGCTACACCTTC.

This chain connects TRBV14 to TRBJ1-4; D unresolved. The CDR3 length is 13 residues. V lost 0 bases, J lost 11 bases, and 10 bases lay in between. CDR1 and CDR2 (germline): SGHDN, FVKESK. The CDR3 DNA reads TGTGCCAGCAGCCAAGAGACCGGGAGGAAACTGTTTTTT. It yields the protein CASSQETGRKLFF. Full variable domain (remainder filled in from reference TRBV14 and TRBJ1-4): EAGVTQFPSHSVIEKGQTVTLRCDPISGHDNLYWYRRVMGKEIKFLLHFVKESKQDESGMPNNRFLAERTGGTYSTLKVQPAELEDSGVYFCASSQETGRKLFFGSGTQLSVL.

This clone was recorded a few times. The rearrangement joins TRBV19 to TRBJ1-5; no firm D call. CDR1 LNHDA and CDR2 SQIVND come from the germline V gene (reference sequence). The CDR3 runs 16 residues. V gave up 5 bases and J gave up 4 bases, with 18 bases separating them. CDR3 DNA sequence: TGTGCCAGTAGTTTATTAACCGGGAAGGAGAATCAGCCCCAGCATTTT. Amino acids: CASSLLTGKENQPQHF.

The chain uses TRBV6-6 and TRBJ1-4; D is unresolved. The CDR3 loop spans 15 amino acids. Germline V CDR1 and CDR2: MNHNY, SVGAGI (reference sequence). Deletions cut 5 bases from V and 7 bases from J, with 17 bases between. CDR3 loop: CASSRGDFLSEKLFF. CDR3 nucleotide sequence: TGTGCCAGCAGTCGCGGGGATTTTTTGTCTGAAAAACTGTTTTTT.

V usage is TRBV15 and J usage is TRBJ2-2; 10 nucleotides line up with TRBD2. Trimming at V came to 3 bases and at J to 5 bases, leaving 6 bases not matched to a gene. The CDR3 runs 16 residues. CDR1 is LNHNV and CDR2 is YYDKDF in the germline V gene (reference sequence). Written as DNA, the CDR3 is TGTGCCACCAGCAGCCTAGCGGGAGTTGGGACCGGGGAGCTGTTTTTT. Translating gives CATSSLAGVGTGELFF.

The chain joins TRBV29-1 to TRBJ2-3; 12 bases match TRBD2. J gave up 6 bases and V 4 bases, and 8 bases lay outside the gene matches. This CDR3 is built from 15 residues. Germline CDR1 SQVTM, CDR2 ANQGSEA. The CDR3 reads CSVVPLAGGSDTQYF. The DNA of the CDR3 is TGCAGCGTTGTCCCACTAGCGGGGGGTTCCGATACGCAGTATTTT.

This rearrangement joins TRBV28 to TRBJ1-5; the D is unclear. Trimming took off 4 bases at V and 6 bases at J, with 13 bases between the two ends. Germline assignment: CDR1 MDHEN and CDR2 SYDVKM. This CDR3 is 14 amino acids long. The CDR3 sequence is CASSSPRGGQPQHF. CDR3 nucleotide sequence: TGTGCCAGCAGTTCCCCCCGGGGAGGTCAGCCCCAGCATTTT.

Note on this clone: One end of the junction does not line up with germline, which may come from a read error. The chain uses TRBV7-9 and TRBJ1-4; D might be TRBD1 (5 bases). The CDR3 consists of 15 residues. Germline CDR1 reads SEHNR; CDR2 reads FQNEAQ (reference sequence). Here the CDR3 DNA reads TGTGCCAGCAGATTAGGCGGGGCCCTTGATGAAAAACTGTTTTTT. Translating gives CASRLGGALDEKLFF. The full variable domain, its missing parts supplied by reference TRBV7-9 and TRBJ1-4, is DTGVSQNPRHKITKRGQNVTFRCDPISEHNRLYWYRQTLGQGPEFLTYFQNEAQLEKSRLLSDRFSAERPKGSFSTLEIQRTEQGDSAMYLCASRLGGALDEKLFFGSGTQLSVL.

This clone showed up just once. The chain uses TRBV7-9 and TRBJ1-1; D is ambiguous. The length of the CDR3 is 14 residues. Between the trimmed V and J ends, which lost 3 bases and 3 bases, there was a span of 11 bases. CDR1 SEHNR and CDR2 FQNEAQ come from the germline V gene (reference sequence). The CDR3: CASSFRGSHTEAFF. CDR3 in DNA: TGTGCCAGCAGCTTCCGGGGTTCCCACACTGAAGCTTTCTTT.

The chain combines TRBV6-5 with TRBJ2-7; TRBD1 aligns across 7 bases. This CDR3 region has 12 residues. Germline CDR1 MNHEY, CDR2 SVGAGI. Trimming removed 8 bases from V and 0 bases from J; junction bases left unmatched: 1. In nucleotides, the CDR3 is TGTGCCAGCCGGGACAGCTCCTACGAGCAGTACTTC. This gives the protein CASRDSSYEQYF.

The chain recombines TRBV5-1 with TRBJ1-1; D is ambiguous. The CDR3 extends over 15 amino acids. V lost 1 base and J 5 bases, leaving 15 bases between the germline ends. Germline V gives CDR1 SGHRS, CDR2 YFSETQ. Here the CDR3 DNA reads TGCGCCAGCAGCTTGTTGGCAGGAAGGGAGACTGAAGCTTTCTTT. The encoded protein is CASSLLAGRETEAFF. Using reference TRBV5-1 and TRBJ1-1 for the parts outside the CDR3, the full variable domain is KAGVTQTPRYLIKTRGQQVTLSCSPISGHRSVSWYQQTPGQGLQFLFEYFSETQRNKGNFPGRFSGRQFSNSRSEMNVSTLELGDSALYLCASSLLAGRETEAFFGQGTRLTVV.

The genes are TRBV7-3 and TRBJ2-1, with D maybe TRBD2 (6 bases). Germline CDR1 reads SGHTA; CDR2 reads FQGTGA. The CDR3 spans 15 residues. V lost 5 bases and J 0 bases, leaving 11 bases between the germline ends. The CDR3 DNA reads as TGTGCCAGCAGCGTTAGCGGCGCCTCCTACAATGAGCAGTTCTTC. This sequence encodes CASSVSGASYNEQFF.

The V and J genes are TRBV29-1 and TRBJ1-1; D is possibly TRBD1 (6 bases). Trimming stripped 4 bases from V and 5 bases from J, with 14 bases between. The CDR3 runs to 13 residues. Germline V gene lookup returns CDR1 SQVTM and CDR2 ANQGSEA. The CDR3, as DNA: TGCAGCGTTGGGACAGTTCGGGGAACTGAAGCTTTCTTT. This gives the protein CSVGTVRGTEAFF.

The rearrangement joins TRBV6-4 to TRBJ2-3, with D unresolved. CDR1 and CDR2 from the germline V gene are MRHNA and SNTAGT. Trimming took 0 bases from V and 2 from J, leaving 9 bases between them. The CDR3 is 15 amino acids. CDR3 DNA sequence: TGTGCCAGCAGTGACTCTGGCAGGAACACAGATACGCAGTATTTT. It specifies CASSDSGRNTDTQYF.

The chain recombines TRBV15 with TRBJ1-1, with D uncertain. Germline V CDR1 and CDR2: LNHNV, YYDKDF (reference sequence). Trimming pared 4 bases from V and 2 bases from J, leaving 11 bases between. The CDR3 runs 14 residues. The CDR3 bases are TGTGCCACCAGCAAAGTGGCGGGTAACACTGAAGCTTTCTTT. Translating gives CATSKVAGNTEAFF.

The chain recombines TRBV7-9 with TRBJ1-3; D is perhaps TRBD1 (6 bases). There are 16 residues in the CDR3. CDR1 is SEHNR and CDR2 is FQNEAQ in the germline V gene (reference sequence). The V end lost 3 bases, the J end lost 2 bases, and 14 bases lay between the germline ends. CDR3 sequence reads: CASSLYREIAGNTIYF. In DNA form, the CDR3 reads TGTGCCAGCAGCTTGTACAGGGAAATTGCTGGAAACACCATATATTTT.

Note on this clone: Mismatch with germline at one junction end may stem from a read error. The chain is built from TRBV19 and TRBJ2-5; TRBD1 might be the D (6 bases). CDR3 size: 14 residues. Germline CDR1 and CDR2: LNHDA and SQIVND (reference sequence). CDR3 nucleotide sequence: TGTGCCAGTAGTATAGGATTTCCGGGACATTTATTCCACTTC. Translating it yields CASSIGFPGHLFHF.

This clone was counted a few times. This sequence joins TRBV2 and TRBJ2-3; D remains unclear. The germline CDR1 and CDR2 sequences are SNHLY and FYNNEI. The V end lost 4 bases, the J end lost 5 bases, and 4 bases lay between the germline ends. CDR3 size: 11 residues. CDR3 amino acids: CASSVQDTQYF. For the CDR3, the DNA is TGTGCCAGCAGTGTCCAAGATACGCAGTATTTT.

The V call is TRBV5-1, the J call TRBJ1-1, with TRBD1 as a possible D gene (6 bases). Germline lookup yields CDR1 SGHRS and CDR2 YFSETQ. The CDR3 is 14 amino acids. Trimming removed 0 bases at V and 4 bases at J, with 10 bases between. CDR3 in amino acids: CASSLGGRGTEAFF. The CDR3, as DNA: TGCGCCAGCAGCTTGGGCGGCAGGGGCACTGAAGCTTTCTTT.

This chain uses TRBV2 with TRBJ2-1; maybe TRBD1 (5 bases). The germline V and J ends were trimmed by 7 bases and 6 bases, with 25 bases remaining between them. This CDR3 region has 17 residues. Per the germline V gene, CDR1 is SNHLY and CDR2 is FYNNEI. The CDR3: CASMRQSARFEGNEQFF. CDR3 nucleotide sequence: TGTGCCAGCATGCGACAGTCCGCGAGATTTGAAGGCAATGAGCAGTTCTTC. Combining the CDR3 with reference TRBV2 and TRBJ2-1 gives the whole variable domain EPEVTQTPSHQVTQMGQEVILRCVPISNHLYFYWYRQILGQKVEFLVSFYNNEISEKSEIFDDQFSVERPDGSNFTLKIRSTKLEDSAMYFCASMRQSARFEGNEQFFGPGTRLTVL.

A word on this clone: One end of the junction does not line up with germline, which may come from a read error. Other nucleotide sequences in the sample specify the same CDR3. V and J are TRBV5-4 and TRBJ2-7; TRBD2 matches at 11 bases. From germline, CDR1 is SGHNT and CDR2 YYREEE (reference sequence). This CDR3 is built from 16 residues. The DNA of the CDR3 is TGCGCCAGCAGCTTGGCCGCGGCTAGCGGGAGGCTCGAGCAGTACTTC. It encodes CASSLAAASGRLEQYF.

The chain joins TRBV15 to TRBJ1-5, with D possibly being TRBD1 (6 bases). V lost 3 bases, J lost 3 bases, and 9 bases lay in between. This CDR3 is 14 amino acids long. Germline-derived CDR1 and CDR2 are LNHNV and YYDKDF (reference sequence). CDR3 protein: CATSRTGNNQPQHF. The DNA of the CDR3 is TGTGCCACCAGCAGGACAGGAAACAATCAGCCCCAGCATTTT. Filled out from reference TRBV15 and TRBJ1-5, the complete variable domain reads DAMVIQNPRYQVTQFGKPVTLSCSQTLNHNVMYWYQQKSSQAPKLLFHYYDKDFNNEADTPDNFQSRRPNTSFCFLDIRSPGLGDTAMYLCATSRTGNNQPQHFGDGTRLSIL.

CDR3: CAWSVRVNTGELFF. CDR3 nucleotides: TGTGCCTGGAGTGTAAGAGTGAACACCGGGGAGCTGTTTTTT. The genes are TRBV30 and TRBJ2-2; D not resolved. The germline V and J ends were trimmed by 0 bases and 1 base, with 6 bases remaining between them. CDR1 is GTSNPN, CDR2 SVGIG, per germline (reference sequence). This CDR3 is 14 amino acids long.